The present TCR beta chain was sequenced within a study of PD-L1 blockade in urothelial cancer. In the study overall: After treatment start, blood was analyzed at 3 weeks (second dose) and at 6 weeks. Across blood samples, T cells had a median count of about 150,000.

V was pared by 5 bases and J by 2 bases, with 6 bases of the junction left unmatched. This CDR3 has 15 amino acids. The germline V gene has CDR1 MDHEN and CDR2 SYDVKM. Time point described: pretreatment peripheral blood. TCRdb's table, derived via immunoSEQ multiplex PCR, lists solely in-frame clones and lacks some. The profile shows about 87,000 clones, 84% of them singletons. The chain carries TRBV28 and TRBJ2-3, with 8 bases matching TRBD1. Here the sequenced sample was PBMCs, taken around atezolizumab (anti-PD-L1) treatment. The receptor was derived from a man aged 55 to 70 with urothelial cancer. For the CDR3, the DNA is TGTGCCAGCAGTCCGCACAGGGGGATCACAGATACGCAGTATTTT. Translating it yields CASSPHRGITDTQYF.